This TCR beta chain was recovered during a study of blood T cell repertoires in COVID-19. Measured with immunoSEQ multiplex PCR; TCRdb has only the in-frame clones, and not every one. The data show about 98,000 clones, with 70% to 90% seen just once and about 5% held by the top ten. This CDR3 has 14 residues. Germline V gene sequence: CDR1 SGHRS, CDR2 YFSETQ. The junction had 11 bases not matched to a gene; V was cut back by 1 base and J by 16 bases. This clonotype was sampled from a man in his 70s with acute or convalescent COVID-19. The V call is TRBV5-1, the J call TRBJ2-1; 10 bases align to TRBD2. Input material: peripheral blood. CDR3 amino acids: CASSLISGGASGFF. In DNA, the CDR3 is TGCGCCAGCAGCTTGATCAGCGGGGGGGCCTCGGGCTTCTTC.